The present T cell receptor beta chain was sequenced within a study of cytomegalovirus exposure and HLA in healthy donors. Across the whole study: When 398 donors were genotyped, just over 80% of them were found to fall in the Caucasian-associated ancestry cluster.

Primers: 60 Vbeta forward and 13 Jbeta reverse. Libraries were prepared by immunoSEQ multiplex PCR; TCRdb keeps only in-frame clonotypes and omits some of them. The table shows 100,000 to 150,000 clones, with 75% to 85% occurring only once. Study-level results: Later, TCR association rates were found to vary by HLA locus, highest for DRB1 and lowest for HLA-C. Previous analysis showed most TCR beta V segments were productive about 87% or about 30% of the time.

The donors comprised healthy bone marrow donors. In regard to this clone: What it binds is unknown.

Sequenced input: PBMCs. The source is a woman between 35 and 50 years old in good health and CMV-seropositive.

CDR3 DNA sequence: TGTGCCAGCAGCTTAGCAGGGGCTCGGACAGATACGCAGTATTTT. Translating it yields CASSLAGARTDTQYF. The chain joins TRBV7-9 to TRBJ2-3; tentatively, D is TRBD1 (5 bases). Looked up from germline, CDR1 is SEHNR and CDR2 is FQNEAQ (reference sequence). Trimming left V 0 bases short and J 3 bases short, with 10 bases between. CDR3 length equals 15 residues. Variable domain in full (rest from reference TRBV7-9 and TRBJ2-3): DTGVSQNPRHKITKRGQNVTFRCDPISEHNRLYWYRQTLGQGPEFLTYFQNEAQLEKSRLLSDRFSAERPKGSFSTLEIQRTEQGDSAMYLCASSLAGARTDTQYFGPGTRLTVL.